The 10 T cell receptor beta chains below all came from one sample that was sequenced in a study of siplizumab effects on memory and regulatory T cells (dated 2019 in TCRdb). To prepare the library, the immunoSEQ multiplex PCR assay was applied. As stored in TCRdb, this immuneACCESS dataset retains in-frame rearrangements with V and J assigned. A fraction of the clones does not appear; measured against another copy, unresolved V genes explain less than half of the discrepancy, and the remainder lacks a known reason. The sample table contains about 91,000 clones; only one count was recorded for around 97% of them. In total, the top ten clones hold around 0.03% of the sample. The sample consisted of naive CD4+ T cells sorted from blood. The cell subset or site label of this sample denotes: unstimulated naive T cells. The origin of the receptors is a human donor in good health.

This clone is a singleton in its sample. V usage is TRBV2 and J usage is TRBJ2-5; 7 bases map to TRBD2. V lost 7 bases and J lost 1; bases outside the gene matches: 9. CDR3 size: 15 residues. Looked up from germline, CDR1 is SNHLY and CDR2 is FYNNEI. CDR3 in amino acids: CASTGEGAFQETQYF. CDR3 bases: TGTGCCAGCACCGGGGAGGGAGCCTTCCAAGAGACCCAGTACTTC.

This clone was counted a single time. The chain carries TRBV9 and TRBJ2-2; D unclear. The V gene's germline CDR1 is SGDLS and CDR2 YYNGEE. Trimming left V 6 bases short and J 0 bases short, with 12 bases between. This CDR3 region has 15 residues. CDR3 in DNA: TGTGCCAGCACCTCGGACCACTCGAACACCGGGGAGCTGTTTTTT. It specifies CASTSDHSNTGELFF.

The chain combines TRBV7-8 with TRBJ2-5; the D gene is possibly TRBD1 (7 bases). This CDR3 region has 15 residues. Between the trimmed V and J ends, which lost 5 bases and 5 bases, there was a span of 18 bases. From germline, CDR1 is SGHVS and CDR2 FQNEAQ. CDR3 nucleotide sequence: TGTGCCAGCAGCCAAGAAGGGGGCGCGGGGGAGACCCAGTACTTC. Its protein is CASSQEGGAGETQYF.

This clone showed up just once. This chain uses TRBV2 with TRBJ1-5, with D possibly TRBD1 on 6 matching bases. This CDR3 has 15 residues. Per the germline V gene, CDR1 is SNHLY and CDR2 is FYNNEI. V was cut by 3 bases and J by 1 base, with 10 bases left in between. CDR3 DNA sequence: TGTGCCAGCAGTGACTTCAGGGGCAGCAATCAGCCCCAGCATTTT. Amino acids: CASSDFRGSNQPQHF.

The gene calls are TRBV27 and TRBJ1-1, with 7 bases lining up with TRBD1. Germline-derived CDR1 and CDR2 are MNHEY and SMNVEV (reference sequence). The CDR3 has 17 amino acids. V lost 10 bases to trimming and J lost 1 base; unmatched junction nucleotides: 18. CDR3 loop: CATRQGHGGKPNTEAFF. The CDR3 coding sequence is TGTGCCACCCGACAGGGCCACGGGGGGAAGCCGAACACTGAAGCTTTCTTT.

The chain links TRBV5-1 to TRBJ2-2; no clear D. With 0 bases removed from V and 3 bases from J, the gap between germline ends came to 6 bases. CDR3 length: 14 residues. Germline V gene data show CDR1 as SGHRS and CDR2 as YFSETQ. The CDR3 nucleotides read TGCGCCAGCAGCTTGGGCCACGACACCGGGGAGCTGTTTTTT. As protein: CASSLGHDTGELFF. Filled out from reference TRBV5-1 and TRBJ2-2, the complete variable domain reads KAGVTQTPRYLIKTRGQQVTLSCSPISGHRSVSWYQQTPGQGLQFLFEYFSETQRNKGNFPGRFSGRQFSNSRSEMNVSTLELGDSALYLCASSLGHDTGELFFGEGSRLTVL.

This chain links TRBV28 with TRBJ1-2; 7 bases agree with TRBD1. The germline V gene encodes CDR1 MDHEN and CDR2 SYDVKM. The CDR3 has 15 amino acids. V shed 2 bases, J shed 4 bases, and the junction held 7 bases outside the gene matches. The CDR3 coding sequence is TGTGCCAGCAGTTTAAGGGACAGACCTACCTATGGCTACACCTTC. It is translated as CASSLRDRPTYGYTF.

This clone is a singleton in its sample. The J gene is TRBJ2-1, the V gene TRBV7-3; the D is unclear. The CDR3 has 14 residues. V lost 1 base and J 5 bases, leaving 9 bases between the germline ends. Germline lookup yields CDR1 SGHTA and CDR2 FQGTGA. The CDR3 DNA follows: TGTGCCAGCAGCTTAAGGGGTATTAACAATGAGCAGTTCTTC. Its translation: CASSLRGINNEQFF.

The chain couples TRBV18 to TRBJ2-2; D is possibly TRBD2 (5 bases). Trimming left V 3 bases short and J 1 base short, with 9 bases between. This CDR3 is 15 amino acids long. Per the germline V gene, CDR1 is KGHSH and CDR2 is LQKENI. This chain's CDR3 is CASSPPGGNTGELFF. The CDR3 bases are TGTGCCAGCTCACCTCCCGGAGGGAACACCGGGGAGCTGTTTTTT.

The V call is TRBV4-1, the J call TRBJ1-4; possible D gene TRBD1, 5 bases. Trimming shortened V by 1 base and J by 0 bases, and 21 bases separated the two germline ends. The CDR3 is 20 residues long. Germline values: CDR1 MGHRA, CDR2 YSYEKL. This CDR3 reads CASSQGRIPQGSSTNEKLFF. In nucleotides, the CDR3 is TGCGCCAGCAGCCAAGGAAGGATCCCCCAGGGTTCGTCAACTAATGAAAAACTGTTTTTT.